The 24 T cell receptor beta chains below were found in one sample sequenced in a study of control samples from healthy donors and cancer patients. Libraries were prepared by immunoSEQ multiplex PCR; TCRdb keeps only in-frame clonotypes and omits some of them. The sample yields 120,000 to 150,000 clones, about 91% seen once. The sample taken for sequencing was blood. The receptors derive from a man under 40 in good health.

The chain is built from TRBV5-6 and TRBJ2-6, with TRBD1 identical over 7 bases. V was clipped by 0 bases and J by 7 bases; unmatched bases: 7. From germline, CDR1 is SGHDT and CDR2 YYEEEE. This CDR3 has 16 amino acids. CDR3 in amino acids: CASSLEGGALANVLTF. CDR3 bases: TGTGCCAGCAGCTTGGAAGGGGGCGCGCTAGCCAACGTCCTGACTTTC. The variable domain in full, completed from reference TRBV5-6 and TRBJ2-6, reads DAGVTQSPTHLIKTRGQQVTLRCSPKSGHDTVSWYQQALGQGPQFIFQYYEEEERQRGNFPDRFSGHQFPNYSSELNVNALLLGDSALYLCASSLEGGALANVLTFGAGSRLTVL.

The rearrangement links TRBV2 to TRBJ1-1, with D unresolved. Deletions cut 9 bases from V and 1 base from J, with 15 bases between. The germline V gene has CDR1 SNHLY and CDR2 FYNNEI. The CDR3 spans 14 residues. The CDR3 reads CARIYGESNTEAFF. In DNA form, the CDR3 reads TGTGCCAGGATATATGGGGAGTCGAACACTGAAGCTTTCTTT. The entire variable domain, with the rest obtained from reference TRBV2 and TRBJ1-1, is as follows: EPEVTQTPSHQVTQMGQEVILRCVPISNHLYFYWYRQILGQKVEFLVSFYNNEISEKSEIFDDQFSVERPDGSNFTLKIRSTKLEDSAMYFCARIYGESNTEAFFGQGTRLTVV.

The CDR3 DNA reads TGTGCCAGCTCACTAGACAGGGGTGTGAACACTGAAGCTTTCTTT. Translated: CASSLDRGVNTEAFF. The chain is built from TRBV18 and TRBJ1-1; TRBD1 matches 8 bases. The CDR3 is made up of 15 amino acids. From germline, CDR1 is KGHSH and CDR2 LQKENI. Trimming took 4 bases from V and 0 from J; bases not matched to a gene: 4.

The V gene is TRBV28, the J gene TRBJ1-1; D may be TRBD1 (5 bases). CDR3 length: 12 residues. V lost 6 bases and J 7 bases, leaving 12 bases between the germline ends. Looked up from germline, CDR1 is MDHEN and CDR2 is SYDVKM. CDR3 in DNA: TGTGCCAGCAGCCGGGGGGTCCTTGAAGCTTTCTTT. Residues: CASSRGVLEAFF.

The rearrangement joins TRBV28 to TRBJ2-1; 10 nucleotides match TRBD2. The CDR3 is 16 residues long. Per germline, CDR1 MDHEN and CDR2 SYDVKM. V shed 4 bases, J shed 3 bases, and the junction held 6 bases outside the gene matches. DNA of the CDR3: TGTGCCAGCAGTTCCGCTAGCGGGGGTTACTACAATGAGCAGTTCTTC. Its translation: CASSSASGGYYNEQFF. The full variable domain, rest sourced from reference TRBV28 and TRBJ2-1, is DVKVTQSSRYLVKRTGEKVFLECVQDMDHENMFWYRQDPGLGLRLIYFSYDVKMKEKGDIPEGYSVSREKKERFSLILESASTNQTSMYLCASSSASGGYYNEQFFGPGTRLTVL.

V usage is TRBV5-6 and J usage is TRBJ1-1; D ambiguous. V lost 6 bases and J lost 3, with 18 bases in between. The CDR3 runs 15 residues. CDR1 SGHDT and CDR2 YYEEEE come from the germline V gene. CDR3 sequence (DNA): TGTGCCAGCACCTCTAGGTTGGGTTTCGACACTGAAGCTTTCTTT. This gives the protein CASTSRLGFDTEAFF.

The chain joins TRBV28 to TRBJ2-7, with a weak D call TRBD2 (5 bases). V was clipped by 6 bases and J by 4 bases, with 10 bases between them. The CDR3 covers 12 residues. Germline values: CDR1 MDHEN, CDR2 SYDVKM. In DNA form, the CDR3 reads TGTGCCAGCAGCGGGGTAATGTACGAGCAGTACTTC. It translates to CASSGVMYEQYF.

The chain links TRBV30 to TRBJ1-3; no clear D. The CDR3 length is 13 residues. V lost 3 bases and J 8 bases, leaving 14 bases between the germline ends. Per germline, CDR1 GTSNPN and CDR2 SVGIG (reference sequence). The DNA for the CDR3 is TGTGCCTGGAGAAACGGAGCGGCGGACACCATATATTTT. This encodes CAWRNGAADTIYF.

As DNA, the CDR3 is TGTGCCAGCAGTTCCGCTTTAGGGTGGGACGAGCAGTACTTC. Its translation is CASSSALGWDEQYF. V is TRBV27 and J is TRBJ2-7, with D uncertain. The CDR3 covers 14 residues. V lost 4 bases to trimming and J lost 5 bases, with 15 bases between them. Germline values: CDR1 MNHEY, CDR2 SMNVEV (reference sequence).

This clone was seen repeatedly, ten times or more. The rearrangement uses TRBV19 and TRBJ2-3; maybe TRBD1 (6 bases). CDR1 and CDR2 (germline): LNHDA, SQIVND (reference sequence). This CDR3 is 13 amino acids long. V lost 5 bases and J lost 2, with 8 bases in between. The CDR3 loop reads CASSYRVTDTQYF. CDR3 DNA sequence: TGTGCCAGTAGTTACAGGGTCACAGATACGCAGTATTTT. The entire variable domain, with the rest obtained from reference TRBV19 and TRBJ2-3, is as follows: DGGITQSPKYLFRKEGQNVTLSCEQNLNHDAMYWYRQDPGQGLRLIYYSQIVNDFQKGDIAEGYSVSREKKESFPLTVTSAQKNPTAFYLCASSYRVTDTQYFGPGTRLTVL.

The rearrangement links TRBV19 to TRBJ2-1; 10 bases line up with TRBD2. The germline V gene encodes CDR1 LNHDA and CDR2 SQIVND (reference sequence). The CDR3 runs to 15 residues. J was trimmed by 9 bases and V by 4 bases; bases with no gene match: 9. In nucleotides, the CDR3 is TGTGCCAGTAGTACTAGCGGGGGTGCCGCAGGTGAGCAGTTCTTC. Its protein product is CASSTSGGAAGEQFF.

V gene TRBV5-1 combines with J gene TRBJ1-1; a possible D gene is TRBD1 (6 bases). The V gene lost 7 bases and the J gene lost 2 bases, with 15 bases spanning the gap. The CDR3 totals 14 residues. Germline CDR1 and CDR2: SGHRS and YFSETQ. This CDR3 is CASASQGPNTEAFF. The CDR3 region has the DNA TGCGCCAGCGCTTCTCAGGGGCCCAACACTGAAGCTTTCTTT.

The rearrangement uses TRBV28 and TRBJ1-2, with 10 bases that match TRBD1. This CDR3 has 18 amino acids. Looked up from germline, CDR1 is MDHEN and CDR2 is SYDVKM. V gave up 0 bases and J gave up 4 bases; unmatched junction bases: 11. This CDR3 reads CASSLWKDRGTLGYGYTF. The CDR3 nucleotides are TGTGCCAGCAGTTTATGGAAGGACAGGGGGACCTTGGGCTATGGCTACACCTTC.

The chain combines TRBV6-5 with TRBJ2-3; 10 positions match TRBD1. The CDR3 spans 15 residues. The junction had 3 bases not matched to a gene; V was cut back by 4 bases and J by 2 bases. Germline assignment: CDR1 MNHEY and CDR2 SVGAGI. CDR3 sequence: CASSLDRGATDTQYF. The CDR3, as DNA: TGTGCCAGCAGTTTGGACAGGGGGGCCACAGATACGCAGTATTTT.

The chain's CDR3 is CASSLNQGDGYTF. For the CDR3, the DNA is TGTGCCAGCAGCTTAAACCAGGGGGATGGCTACACCTTC. The chain joins TRBV11-3 to TRBJ1-2; 7 bases fit TRBD1. This CDR3 contains 13 residues. The germline gives CDR1 SGHNT, CDR2 YENEEA. The trim removed 2 bases at V and 6 bases at J, leaving 3 bases unmatched.

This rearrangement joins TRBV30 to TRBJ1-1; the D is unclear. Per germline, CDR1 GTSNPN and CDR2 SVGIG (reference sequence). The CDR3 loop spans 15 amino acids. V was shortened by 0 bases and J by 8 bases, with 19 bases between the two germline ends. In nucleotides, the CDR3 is TGTGCCTGGAGTGTATATACGGGATTTTGGCGGGAAGCTTTCTTT. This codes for CAWSVYTGFWREAFF.

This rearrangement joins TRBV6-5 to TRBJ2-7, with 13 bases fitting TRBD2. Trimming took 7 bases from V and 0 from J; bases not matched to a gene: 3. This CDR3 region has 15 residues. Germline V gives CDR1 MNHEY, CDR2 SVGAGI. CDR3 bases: TGTGCCAGCACTGGGACTAGCGGGGTCTCCTACGAGCAGTACTTC. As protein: CASTGTSGVSYEQYF.

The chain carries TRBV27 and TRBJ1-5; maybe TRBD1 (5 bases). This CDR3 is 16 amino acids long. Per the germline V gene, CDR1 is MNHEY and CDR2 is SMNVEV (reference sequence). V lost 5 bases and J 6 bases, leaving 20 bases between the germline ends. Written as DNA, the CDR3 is TGTGCCAGCAGTCCCTGGGGGGGGAATAATGGTCAGCCCCAGCATTTT. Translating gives CASSPWGGNNGQPQHF.

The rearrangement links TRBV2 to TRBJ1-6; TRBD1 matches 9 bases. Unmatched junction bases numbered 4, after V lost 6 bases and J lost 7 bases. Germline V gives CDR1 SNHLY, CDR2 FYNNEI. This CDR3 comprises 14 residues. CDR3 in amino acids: CASRGDRANSPLHF. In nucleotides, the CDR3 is TGTGCCAGCAGGGGGGACAGGGCGAATTCACCCCTCCACTTT.

The DNA of the CDR3 is TGTGCCACCAGTGATTCACAGGTCGGGGAGCTGTTTTTT. It is translated as CATSDSQVGELFF. This chain links TRBV24-1 with TRBJ2-2, with a possible D match to TRBD1 (5 bases). Germline V gives CDR1 KGHDR, CDR2 SFDVKD. Trimming removed 2 bases from V and 7 bases from J, with 7 bases in between. This CDR3 has 13 residues.

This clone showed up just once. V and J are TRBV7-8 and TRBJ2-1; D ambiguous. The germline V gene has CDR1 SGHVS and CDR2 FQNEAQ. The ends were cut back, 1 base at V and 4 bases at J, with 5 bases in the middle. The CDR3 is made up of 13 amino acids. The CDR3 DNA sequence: TGTGCCAGCAGCTTAGGGCGGTACAATGAGCAGTTCTTC. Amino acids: CASSLGRYNEQFF.

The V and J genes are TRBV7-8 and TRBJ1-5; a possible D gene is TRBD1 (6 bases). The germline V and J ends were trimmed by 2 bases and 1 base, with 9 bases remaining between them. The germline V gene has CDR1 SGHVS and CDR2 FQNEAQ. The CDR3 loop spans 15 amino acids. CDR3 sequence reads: CASSLTGQSNQPQHF. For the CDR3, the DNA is TGTGCCAGCAGCTTAACCGGACAGAGCAATCAGCCCCAGCATTTT.

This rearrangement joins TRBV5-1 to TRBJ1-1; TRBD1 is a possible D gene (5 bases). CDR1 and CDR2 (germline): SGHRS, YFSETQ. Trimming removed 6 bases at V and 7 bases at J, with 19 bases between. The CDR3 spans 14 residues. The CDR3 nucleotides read TGCGCCAGCACGGGACCCGGGCGGGGGAATGAAGCTTTCTTT. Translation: CASTGPGRGNEAFF.

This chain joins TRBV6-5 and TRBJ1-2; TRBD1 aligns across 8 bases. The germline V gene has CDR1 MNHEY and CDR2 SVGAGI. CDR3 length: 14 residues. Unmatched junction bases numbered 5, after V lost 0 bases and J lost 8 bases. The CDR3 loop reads CASSYSARGRGYTF. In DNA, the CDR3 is TGTGCCAGCAGTTACTCGGCCAGGGGGCGCGGCTACACCTTC.